Shown below are 6 T cell receptor beta chains from a single sample sequenced in a study of identical twins listed by TCRdb under 2016. Library preparation used 5' RACE. The sequencer was an Illumina HiSeq 2000. Through fastp at Q25 and MiXCR, TCRdb rebuilt clones from the public reads, retaining in-frame beta chains. Here each entry gathers all rows of one CDR3 protein and keeps the most common genes and DNA. The sample table lists 400,000 to 650,000 distinct CDR3 sequences, approximately 22% of them with a count of one. The top ten clonotypes cover around 0.91% of the sample. The sample also formed part of further work on T cells expressing NK-cell markers.

The sequenced sample was CD4+ T cells sorted from blood. Receptors originate from a woman aged 18-29 years in good health.

The chain combines TRBV20-1 with TRBJ2-7, with D perhaps matching TRBD2 (7 bases). CDR3 length equals 15 residues. Trimming removed 6 bases at V and 2 bases at J, with 20 bases between. Germline assignment: CDR1 DFQATT and CDR2 SNEGSKA (reference sequence). The chain's CDR3 is CSATHPTGRAYEQYF. CDR3 sequence (DNA): TGCAGTGCCACTCATCCAACAGGGAGGGCCTACGAGCAGTACTTC.

In its sample, this clonotype was seen a few times. The rearrangement links TRBV5-1 to TRBJ2-7, with D possibly TRBD1 on 6 matching bases. V lost 4 bases and J 2 bases, leaving 16 bases between the germline ends. CDR3 size: 15 residues. Germline V lookup: CDR1 SGHRS, CDR2 YFSETQ. Written as DNA, the CDR3 is TGCGCCAGCAGCCGCTTACCAGGACAGACCTACGAGCAGTACTTC. It encodes CASSRLPGQTYEQYF.

This clonotype was counted between two and nine times. The chain employs TRBV10-2 and TRBJ2-5, with 7 bases matching TRBD2. CDR3 length: 15 amino acids. Germline-derived CDR1 and CDR2 are WSHSY and SAAADI. Unmatched junction bases numbered 14, after V lost 6 bases and J lost 7 bases. CDR3 nucleotides: TGCGCCAGCAGGCGTAGCGGGCGACCATTATGGACCCAGTACTTC. Translation: CASRRSGRPLWTQYF.

There are a few counts of this clonotype. V usage is TRBV5-1 and J usage is TRBJ1-4; D is uncertain. The CDR3 covers 12 residues. Germline V gene data show CDR1 as SGHRS and CDR2 as YFSETQ. V shed 4 bases and J shed 11 bases, with 12 bases lying between them. The chain's CDR3 is CASSVEGFKLFF. DNA of the CDR3: TGCGCCAGCAGCGTGGAGGGCTTTAAACTGTTTTTT. Based on the CDR3 plus reference TRBV5-1 and TRBJ1-4, the full variable domain is KAGVTQTPRYLIKTRGQQVTLSCSPISGHRSVSWYQQTPGQGLQFLFEYFSETQRNKGNFPGRFSGRQFSNSRSEMNVSTLELGDSALYLCASSVEGFKLFFGSGTQLSVL.

This clonotype was seen a few times. V usage is TRBV7-8 and J usage is TRBJ2-7, with 10 bases lining up with TRBD2. Per the germline V gene, CDR1 is SGHVS and CDR2 is FQNEAQ. The CDR3 runs to 18 residues. After removal of 1 base from V and 6 bases from J, the junction contained 15 bases not matched to a gene. The CDR3 sequence: CASSLVRTSGRGGREQYF. The CDR3 region has the DNA TGTGCCAGCAGCTTAGTCAGGACTAGCGGAAGGGGCGGCCGCGAGCAGTACTTC.

This clonotype came up many times. The rearrangement uses TRBV29-1 and TRBJ2-3, with 7 bases fitting TRBD1. The CDR3 covers 14 residues. Germline V gene data show CDR1 as SQVTM and CDR2 as ANQGSEA. Trimming at V came to 4 bases and at J to 0 bases, leaving 4 bases not matched to a gene. CDR3: CSVVPGQSTDTQYF. CDR3 DNA sequence: TGCAGCGTTGTTCCGGGACAGAGCACAGATACGCAGTATTTT.